The subject of this entry is one T cell receptor (beta chain). The CDR3 runs 17 residues. CDR1 is SGHTA, CDR2 FQGNSA, per germline. V was trimmed by 0 bases and J by 3 bases, leaving 18 bases between them. Synthetic TCR analog templates were spiked into all PCRs individually. Only in-frame clones appear in the TCRdb table, and some are missing; sequencing was by immunoSEQ multiplex PCR. Seen here are some 50,000 clones, about 91% observed once, and the top ten hold about 4%. This entry comes from a study of PD-L1 blockade in urothelial cancer. In the study overall: Analyses used blood from 3 weeks (second dose) and 6 weeks after treatment start. Typically, measured as a median, blood samples had over 120,000 T cells.

The patients had locally advanced or metastatic urothelial carcinoma. This specimen consisted of PBMCs, obtained around atezolizumab (anti-PD-L1) treatment. The TCR sequence derives from a man of 80 years or more with urothelial cancer. The chain combines TRBV7-2 with TRBJ2-7; tentatively, D is TRBD2 (6 bases). Here the CDR3 reads CASSLAGVGLGIYEQYF. CDR3 DNA: TGTGCCAGCAGCTTAGCGGGTGTGGGACTGGGAATCTACGAGCAGTACTTC.